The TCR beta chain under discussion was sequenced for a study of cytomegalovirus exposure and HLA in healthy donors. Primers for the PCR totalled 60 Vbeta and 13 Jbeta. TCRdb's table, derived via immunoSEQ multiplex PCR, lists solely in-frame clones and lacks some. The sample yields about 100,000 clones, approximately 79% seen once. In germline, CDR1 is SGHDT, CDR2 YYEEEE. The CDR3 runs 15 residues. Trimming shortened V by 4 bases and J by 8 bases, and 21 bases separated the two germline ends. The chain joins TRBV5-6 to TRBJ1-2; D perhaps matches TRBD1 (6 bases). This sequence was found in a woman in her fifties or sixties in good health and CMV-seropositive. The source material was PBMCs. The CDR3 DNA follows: TGTGCCAGCAGCCCGAGGCAACAGGGTTCGAAGGGCTACACCTTC. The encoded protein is CASSPRQQGSKGYTF. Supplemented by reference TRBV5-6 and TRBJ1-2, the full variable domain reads DAGVTQSPTHLIKTRGQQVTLRCSPKSGHDTVSWYQQALGQGPQFIFQYYEEEERQRGNFPDRFSGHQFPNYSSELNVNALLLGDSALYLCASSPRQQGSKGYTFGSGTRLTVV.